One sample yielded the 2 T cell receptor beta chains listed below, sequenced in a study of CD8 T cells in ankylosing spondylitis. TCRdb analysed the 5' RACE reads with MiXCR anew, one entry per CDR3 protein. The repertoire consists of roughly 240,000 distinct CDR3 sequences, with around 32% occurring once and the leading ten covering around 4.5%. The specimen sequenced was blood, either unsorted or a sorted T cell fraction (not recorded which). The receptors were sampled from a male donor with ankylosing spondylitis or in good health (not recorded which).

This clonotype was counted many times. V is TRBV12-3 or TRBV12-4 and J is TRBJ2-5; D not resolved. This CDR3 has 11 residues. With 3 bases removed from V and 5 bases from J, the gap between germline ends came to 4 bases. CDR3 DNA sequence: TGTGCCAGCAGTTTTCATGAGACCCAGTACTTC. It is translated as CASSFHETQYF.

V usage is TRBV3-1 and J usage is TRBJ2-7; either TRBD1 or TRBD2 may fit D (5 bases each). CDR3 length: 15 residues. CDR1 and CDR2 (germline): LGHDT, YNNKEL (reference sequence). The V end lost 0 bases, the J end lost 7 bases, and 16 bases lay between the germline ends. In nucleotides, the CDR3 is TGTGCCAGCAGCCAAGATCGGGGCCGAGGTCGGGAGCAGTACTTC. Its translation: CASSQDRGRGREQYF.